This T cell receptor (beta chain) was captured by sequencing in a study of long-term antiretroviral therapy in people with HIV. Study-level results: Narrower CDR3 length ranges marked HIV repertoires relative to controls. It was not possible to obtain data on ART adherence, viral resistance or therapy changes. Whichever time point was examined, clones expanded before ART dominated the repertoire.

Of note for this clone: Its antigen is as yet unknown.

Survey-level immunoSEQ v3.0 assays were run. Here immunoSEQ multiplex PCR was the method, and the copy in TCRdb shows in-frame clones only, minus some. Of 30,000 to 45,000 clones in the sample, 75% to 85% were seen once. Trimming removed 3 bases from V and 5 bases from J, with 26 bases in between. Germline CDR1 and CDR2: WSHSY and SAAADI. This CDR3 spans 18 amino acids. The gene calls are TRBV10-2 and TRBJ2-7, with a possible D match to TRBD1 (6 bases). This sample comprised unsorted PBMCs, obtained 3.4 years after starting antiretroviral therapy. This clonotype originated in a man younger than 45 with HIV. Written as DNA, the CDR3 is TGCGCCAGCAGTGACAGGCGTTCGACAGGTTCGGGAAGGAACGAGCAGTACTTC. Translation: CASSDRRSTGSGRNEQYF.